These 21 T cell receptor beta chains originate from one sample sequenced in a study of shared clonotypes between healthy human individuals (dated by TCRdb to 2019 to 2021). Receptors were amplified or captured by the immunoSEQ multiplex PCR assay. TCRdb limited this immuneACCESS table to in-frame rearrangements with V and J called. A share of clones is missing; checked studies link under half to unresolved V genes, and the rest is unexplained. This sample is represented by about 100,000 clones; 60% to 75% of them were singletons. The top ten hold 50% of the sample. Source material: memory CD8+ T cells sorted from blood. The cell subset or site label, read with the paper, signifies: CD45RO+ cells pooled with CCR7-negative TemRA cells. The receptors were sampled from a man aged 30 to 39 in good health.

The rearrangement joins TRBV4-3 to TRBJ2-7, with D unresolved. The CDR3 is 14 residues long. The germline gives CDR1 LGHNA, CDR2 YSLEER. Trimming took 1 base from V and 2 from J, leaving 9 bases between them. The CDR3 loop reads CASSQVSGPYEQYF. As DNA, the CDR3 is TGCGCCAGCAGCCAAGTGTCCGGGCCCTACGAGCAGTACTTC.

The rearrangement links TRBV6-1 to TRBJ1-2, with a possible D match to TRBD1 (5 bases). The ends were cut back, 2 bases at V and 13 bases at J, with 20 bases in the middle. Germline V lookup: CDR1 MNHNS, CDR2 SASEGT. CDR3 size: 14 residues. The CDR3 loop reads CASSELLTANGGTF. The DNA for the CDR3 is TGTGCCAGCAGTGAACTTTTGACGGCGAACGGGGGCACCTTC.

This chain uses TRBV19 with TRBJ2-1; 14 bases line up with TRBD2. Germline V lookup: CDR1 LNHDA, CDR2 SQIVND (reference sequence). V shed 4 bases, J shed 8 bases, and the junction held 4 bases outside the gene matches. The CDR3 is 15 amino acids. For the CDR3, the DNA is TGTGCCAGTAGTACGACTAGCGGGAGGGCCGATGAGCAGTTCTTC. Translation: CASSTTSGRADEQFF.

The sample holds a few counts of this clone. This sequence joins TRBV7-9 and TRBJ2-7; 9 bases fit TRBD2. Trimming at V came to 1 base and at J to 4 bases, leaving 8 bases not matched to a gene. From germline, CDR1 is SEHNR and CDR2 FQNEAQ (reference sequence). CDR3 length equals 16 residues. CDR3 in amino acids: CASSLVGAGGRYEQYF. In nucleotides, the CDR3 is TGTGCCAGCAGCTTAGTAGGGGCGGGAGGGCGGTACGAGCAGTACTTC. The whole variable domain, remainder taken from reference TRBV7-9 and TRBJ2-7, is DTGVSQNPRHKITKRGQNVTFRCDPISEHNRLYWYRQTLGQGPEFLTYFQNEAQLEKSRLLSDRFSAERPKGSFSTLEIQRTEQGDSAMYLCASSLVGAGGRYEQYFGPGTRLTVT.

The rearrangement joins TRBV15 to TRBJ2-3, with D hard to call. V was trimmed by 1 base and J by 2 bases, leaving 7 bases between them. The CDR3 runs 14 residues. CDR1 is LNHNV, CDR2 YYDKDF, per germline (reference sequence). This chain's CDR3 is CATSRAGNTDTQYF. The CDR3 region has the DNA TGTGCCACCAGCAGAGCCGGCAACACAGATACGCAGTATTTT.

The rearrangement links TRBV27 to TRBJ2-1; D unresolved. Per the germline V gene, CDR1 is MNHEY and CDR2 is SMNVEV (reference sequence). The CDR3 loop spans 14 amino acids. V was trimmed by 5 bases and J by 10 bases, leaving 18 bases between them. The CDR3 coding sequence is TGTGCCAGCAGTCCACAGTTGCCCCCCTACGAGCAGTTCTTC. Encoded protein: CASSPQLPPYEQFF.

The chain uses TRBV5-4 and TRBJ2-3; TRBD2 matches at 9 bases. J gave up 3 bases and V 7 bases, and 6 bases lay outside the gene matches. The germline V gene encodes CDR1 SGHNT and CDR2 YYREEE (reference sequence). The length of the CDR3 is 14 residues. CDR3 region: CASRREGWTDTQYF. CDR3 DNA sequence: TGTGCCAGCCGGCGGGAGGGATGGACAGATACGCAGTATTTT.

This chain links TRBV7-9 with TRBJ2-1; 9 bases are a match to TRBD2. CDR3 length: 15 residues. CDR1 SEHNR and CDR2 FQNEAQ come from the germline V gene (reference sequence). The J segment lost 9 bases and the V segment lost 4 bases, leaving 10 bases of the junction unmatched. CDR3 DNA sequence: TGTGCCAGCAGCTCCGCCGCGCTAGCGGGACTTGAGCAGTTCTTC. It yields the protein CASSSAALAGLEQFF.

The chain carries TRBV30 and TRBJ1-1; the match to TRBD1 covers 7 bases. Trimming at V came to 0 bases and at J to 6 bases, leaving 22 bases not matched to a gene. This CDR3 is built from 19 residues. Germline V gene lookup returns CDR1 GTSNPN and CDR2 SVGIG (reference sequence). The CDR3 loop reads CAWSVFRGGRVEFFPEAFF. In nucleotides, the CDR3 is TGTGCCTGGAGTGTATTCAGAGGGGGCAGGGTTGAATTTTTCCCTGAAGCTTTCTTT.

The V gene is TRBV27, the J gene TRBJ1-2; D is uncertain. Germline V CDR1 and CDR2: MNHEY, SMNVEV (reference sequence). The CDR3 contains 14 residues. Trimming removed 6 bases from V and 6 bases from J, with 17 bases in between. In DNA form, the CDR3 reads TGTGCCAGCAGGAGGCCCGGTAGTTCCGATGGCTACACCTTC. As protein: CASRRPGSSDGYTF.

The CDR3 region has the DNA TGTGCCACCGCCCTTGGCAGGAGGATCAACGAGCAGTACTTC. This encodes CATALGRRINEQYF. This sequence joins TRBV2 and TRBJ2-7; D is perhaps TRBD2 (5 bases). CDR1 SNHLY and CDR2 FYNNEI come from the germline V gene. V was shortened by 10 bases and J by 5 bases, with 21 bases between the two germline ends. The CDR3 length is 14 residues.

In its sample, this clone was seen a few times. V is TRBV7-8 and J is TRBJ2-3; 12 bases fit TRBD2. This CDR3 has 16 amino acids. V dropped 5 bases and J dropped 2; count of bases not matched to a gene: 5. CDR1 and CDR2 (germline): SGHVS, FQNEAQ. This CDR3 is CASSKLAGGHTDTQYF. For the CDR3, the DNA is TGTGCCAGCAGCAAACTAGCGGGAGGACACACAGATACGCAGTATTTT.

This clone was seen ten or more times. CDR3 sequence: CSAGEGENYEQYF. Written as DNA, the CDR3 is TGCAGCGCTGGGGAGGGGGAGAACTACGAGCAGTACTTC. The gene calls are TRBV29-1 and TRBJ2-7, with D maybe TRBD2 (7 bases). V shed 7 bases and J shed 3 bases, with 16 bases lying between them. The length of the CDR3 is 13 residues. In germline, CDR1 is SQVTM, CDR2 ANQGSEA.

The V and J genes are TRBV4-1 and TRBJ2-5, with D possibly called TRBD1 or TRBD2 (5 bases each). Germline CDR1 is MGHRA and CDR2 is YSYEKL. CDR3 length: 15 amino acids. With 4 bases removed from V and 1 base from J, the gap between germline ends came to 13 bases. The CDR3 protein is CASSPSGPSQETQYF. The CDR3 coding sequence is TGCGCCAGCAGCCCGTCGGGACCATCCCAAGAGACCCAGTACTTC.

J is TRBJ1-2 and V is TRBV6-1, with D tentatively TRBD1 (5 bases). The CDR3 loop spans 17 amino acids. Trimming pared 2 bases from V and 6 bases from J, leaving 22 bases between. Per the germline V gene, CDR1 is MNHNS and CDR2 is SASEGT. The CDR3: CASSESTAGARVNGYTF. The CDR3, as DNA: TGTGCCAGCAGTGAATCCACCGCCGGGGCGCGGGTGAATGGCTACACCTTC.

The chain carries TRBV27 and TRBJ1-1, with unresolved D. V was cut by 3 bases and J by 1 base, with 9 bases left in between. This CDR3 has 14 residues. Germline values: CDR1 MNHEY, CDR2 SMNVEV (reference sequence). The CDR3 protein is CASSFLGQNTEAFF. The CDR3 nucleotides are TGTGCCAGCAGTTTTCTTGGCCAGAACACTGAAGCTTTCTTT.

V gene TRBV12-5 combines with J gene TRBJ2-6, with D perhaps matching TRBD1 (5 bases). Germline-derived CDR1 and CDR2 are LGHNT and FRNRAP. CDR3 length equals 18 residues. The V and J ends lost 3 bases and 5 bases respectively, with 20 bases between them. DNA for the CDR3: TGTGCTAGTGGTTTTGGCGCTGCAGGACAAAGTCGGGCCAACGTCCTGACTTTC. This gives the protein CASGFGAAGQSRANVLTF.

This clone occurred once. The chain has TRBV25-1 and TRBJ2-1, with D unresolved. The CDR3 sequence is 15 residues long. Germline CDR1 and CDR2: MGHDK and SYGVNS. V gave up 4 bases and J gave up 0 bases, with 10 bases separating them. CDR3 residues: CASSASHSSYNEQFF. DNA for the CDR3: TGTGCCAGCAGTGCCTCTCACAGCTCCTACAATGAGCAGTTCTTC. The complete variable domain, with remaining parts taken from reference TRBV25-1 and TRBJ2-1, reads EADIYQTPRYLVIGTGKKITLECSQTMGHDKMYWYQQDPGMELHLIHYSYGVNSTEKGDLSSESTVSRIRTEHFPLTLESARPSHTSQYLCASSASHSSYNEQFFGPGTRLTVL.

V and J are TRBV18 and TRBJ2-3; D gene ambiguous. Germline lookup yields CDR1 KGHSH and CDR2 LQKENI. V lost 6 bases, J lost 4 bases, and 17 bases lay in between. The CDR3 totals 15 residues. The CDR3 sequence: CASSRVNTGADTQYF. The CDR3 region has the DNA TGTGCCAGCTCCCGAGTAAACACGGGCGCAGATACGCAGTATTTT.

CDR3 protein: CASSYSDKSTDTQYF. The CDR3 coding sequence is TGTGCCAGCAGTTACTCCGACAAGAGCACAGATACGCAGTATTTT. The chain is built from TRBV6-5 and TRBJ2-3; D is uncertain. CDR1 and CDR2 from the germline V gene are MNHEY and SVGAGI. Deletions cut 0 bases from V and 0 bases from J, with 7 bases between. This CDR3 spans 15 amino acids.

This clone occurred a few times. The J gene is TRBJ2-5, the V gene TRBV11-1; the D gene could be TRBD1 or TRBD2 (6 bases each). Germline CDR1 is SGHAT and CDR2 is FQDESV (reference sequence). The V end was cut by 7 bases, the J end by 1 base, with 10 bases between. The CDR3 totals 13 residues. The CDR3 protein is CASITGAQETQYF. CDR3 coding DNA: TGTGCCAGCATTACGGGGGCCCAAGAGACCCAGTACTTC. Together with reference TRBV11-1 and TRBJ2-5, the CDR3 gives the full variable domain: EAEVAQSPRYKITEKSQAVAFWCDPISGHATLYWYRQILGQGPELLVQFQDESVVDDSQLPKDRFSAERLKGVDSTLKIQPAELGDSAMYLCASITGAQETQYFGPGTRLLVL.